The rows below give T cell receptor beta chains drawn from one sample of a study of human T cells and chemical hapten exposure. TCRdb reprocessed the RACE reads with MiXCR, giving one entry per CDR3 protein. The repertoire consists of 350,000 to 400,000 distinct CDR3 sequences, with 4.5% to 6% occurring once and the leading ten covering approximately 2.4%. Sequencing used whole blood, obtained in connection with sensitization to the hapten diphenylcyclopropenone (DPC). Source of these receptors: a woman between 50 and 59 years old with alopecia areata. Some clones in this sample may be carry-over from other donors' samples. Each CDR3 is given with its conserved first and last residue. Fields, in order: J gene, clone size, V gene, D gene, CDR3 DNA, CDR3 protein. A D gene is named only where the DNA matches it firmly. Part of the rows lack a size; the others show once, few, many or a class for expanded clones.

J gene: TRBJ2-3
clone size: NA
V gene: TRBV15
D gene: NA
CDR3 DNA: TGTGCCACCAGCAGAGCCGGGGCTAGCACAGATACGCAGTATTTT
CDR3 protein: CATSRAGASTDTQYF

J gene: TRBJ2-1
clone size: few
V gene: TRBV20-1
D gene: TRBD2
CDR3 DNA: TGCAGTGCCCGCGATCGACTAGCGGTTTACAATGAGCAGTTCTTC
CDR3 protein: CSARDRLAVYNEQFF

J gene: TRBJ1-1
clone size: few
V gene: TRBV7-3
D gene: TRBD1
CDR3 DNA: TGTGCCAGCAGCTTAACCGGGGACAGTGAAGCTTTCTTT
CDR3 protein: CASSLTGDSEAFF

J gene: TRBJ1-2
clone size: few
V gene: TRBV5-1
D gene: TRBD1
CDR3 DNA: TGCGCCAGCAGCTCTGGACAGGGCGTCTATGGCTACACCTTC
CDR3 protein: CASSSGQGVYGYTF

J gene: TRBJ2-3
clone size: few
V gene: TRBV24-1
D gene: NA
CDR3 DNA: TGTGCCACCGGAGGGGCCACAGATACGCAGTATTTT
CDR3 protein: CATGGATDTQYF

J gene: TRBJ2-3
clone size: many
V gene: TRBV7-2
D gene: NA
CDR3 DNA: TGTGCCAGCAGCTTACAGGTCCGCACAGATACGCAGTATTTT
CDR3 protein: CASSLQVRTDTQYF

J gene: TRBJ2-7
clone size: NA
V gene: TRBV20-1
D gene: TRBD2
CDR3 DNA: TGCAGTGCTATCCCAGCGGGGAGAACCTACGAGCAGTACTTC
CDR3 protein: CSAIPAGRTYEQYF

J gene: TRBJ1-2
clone size: few
V gene: TRBV20-1
D gene: NA
CDR3 DNA: TGCAGTGGGAGAGCAGGGAGCGGCTACACCTTC
CDR3 protein: CSGRAGSGYTF

J gene: TRBJ1-4
clone size: many
V gene: TRBV5-1
D gene: NA
CDR3 DNA: TGCGCCAGCAGCGCAGGACACGGCACTAATGAAAAACTGTTTTTT
CDR3 protein: CASSAGHGTNEKLFF

J gene: TRBJ2-1
clone size: many
V gene: TRBV6-1
D gene: NA
CDR3 DNA: TGTGCCAGTGAATTCCACCGGGACAAAGGGAATGAGCAGTTCTTC
CDR3 protein: CASEFHRDKGNEQFF

J gene: TRBJ2-2
clone size: many
V gene: TRBV2
D gene: NA
CDR3 DNA: TGTGCCAGCAAAACAGGGGAGGAATACACCGGGGAGCTGTTTTTT
CDR3 protein: CASKTGEEYTGELFF

J gene: TRBJ2-5
clone size: many
V gene: TRBV29-1
D gene: TRBD1
CDR3 DNA: TGCAGCGGGGGGGGACAGGGAGGAGAGACCCAGTACTTC
CDR3 protein: CSGGGQGGETQYF

J gene: TRBJ2-3
clone size: many
V gene: TRBV10-3
D gene: NA
CDR3 DNA: TGTGCCATCAGTGACCGCGCCTCAGGCACAGATACGCAGTATTTT
CDR3 protein: CAISDRASGTDTQYF

J gene: TRBJ2-6
clone size: NA
V gene: TRBV10-2
D gene: NA
CDR3 DNA: TGCGCCAGCAGTGAGTCTGTCCGTTCTGGGGCCAACGTCCTGACTTTC
CDR3 protein: CASSESVRSGANVLTF

J gene: TRBJ1-4
clone size: many
V gene: TRBV7-3
D gene: TRBD1
CDR3 DNA: TGTGCCAGCAGGACCCCGGGACAGGGTGCAACTAATGAAAAACTGTTTTTT
CDR3 protein: CASRTPGQGATNEKLFF

J gene: TRBJ1-1
clone size: many
V gene: TRBV20-1
D gene: TRBD1
CDR3 DNA: TGCAGTGCCCAGGGGGGGAGGGCCTTACAGGAAGCTTTCTTT
CDR3 protein: CSAQGGRALQEAFF

J gene: TRBJ1-6
clone size: NA
V gene: TRBV28
D gene: NA
CDR3 DNA: TGTGCCAGCAGTTTGCGGTCCAATAATTCACCCCTCCACTTT
CDR3 protein: CASSLRSNNSPLHF

J gene: TRBJ2-1
clone size: NA
V gene: TRBV11-3
D gene: TRBD2
CDR3 DNA: TGTGCCAGCAGCTTAGCCCCCTATGAGGGAGGGAAGGATGAGCAGTTCTTC
CDR3 protein: CASSLAPYEGGKDEQFF

J gene: TRBJ1-4
clone size: NA
V gene: TRBV7-2
D gene: NA
CDR3 DNA: TGTGCCAGCAGCTTAGAGGGCAGGAGGGCAACTAATGAAAAACTGTTTTTT
CDR3 protein: CASSLEGRRATNEKLFF

J gene: TRBJ1-5
clone size: many
V gene: TRBV5-1
D gene: NA
CDR3 DNA: TGCGCCAACGGCCAGATAGGAGGAACTCAGGGACGCAATCAGCCCCAGCATTTT
CDR3 protein: CANGQIGGTQGRNQPQHF

J gene: TRBJ2-5
clone size: few
V gene: TRBV24-1
D gene: TRBD1
CDR3 DNA: TGTGCCACCAGTGAGGACAGGTTCCAAGAGACCCAGTACTTC
CDR3 protein: CATSEDRFQETQYF

J gene: TRBJ2-1
clone size: NA
V gene: TRBV24-1
D gene: TRBD2
CDR3 DNA: TGTGCCACCAGTGATCCCGGGACTAGCGGGAGGCTCCTATCCAATGAGCAGTTCTTC
CDR3 protein: CATSDPGTSGRLLSNEQFF

J gene: TRBJ2-3
clone size: many
V gene: TRBV29-1
D gene: TRBD2
CDR3 DNA: TGCAGCGTTGAAGTTTTCCCTAGCGGGGTCAGCACAGATACGCAGTATTTT
CDR3 protein: CSVEVFPSGVSTDTQYF

J gene: TRBJ2-5
clone size: NA
V gene: TRBV4-1
D gene: TRBD2
CDR3 DNA: TGCGCCAGCAGCCAGGCCCCCTGGCGGGGGGGCCAAGAGACCCAGTACTTC
CDR3 protein: CASSQAPWRGGQETQYF

J gene: TRBJ2-3
clone size: many
V gene: TRBV5-1
D gene: NA
CDR3 DNA: TGTGCCAGCAGTGACGGCGCTAGCACAGATACGCAGTATTTT
CDR3 protein: CASSDGASTDTQYF